The sequence of this T cell receptor (beta chain) was determined in a study of long-term antiretroviral therapy in people with HIV. Survey-level immunoSEQ v3.0 assays were run. Libraries were prepared by immunoSEQ multiplex PCR; TCRdb keeps only in-frame clonotypes and omits some of them. The repertoire holds fewer than 45,000 clones, 70% to 90% seen once, with about 4.8% in the top ten. This clone was seen more than once but under ten times. Sequencing was performed on unsorted PBMCs, taken approximately 2.9 years before starting antiretroviral therapy. This TCR was recovered from a woman in her 30s with HIV.

CDR3 bases: TGTGCCAGTACGGTCGACGGCGGGACGAACACCGGGGAGCTGTTTTTT. Translation gives CASTVDGGTNTGELFF. The chain links TRBV19 to TRBJ2-2, with D perhaps TRBD2 (6 bases). Germline V gives CDR1 LNHDA, CDR2 SQIVND (reference sequence). The V end was cut by 7 bases, the J end by 0 bases, with 15 bases between. The CDR3 has 16 amino acids.